Listed below are T cell receptor beta chains from one sample, sequenced in a study of blood T cell repertoires in COVID-19. The repertoire was sequenced with immunoSEQ multiplex PCR; TCRdb's copy has only in-frame clones and lacks some. The profile covers roughly 260,000 clones, with around nine tenths appearing a single time and about 2.7% taken by the ten largest. The sequencing input was PBMCs or T cells enriched from blood (not recorded which). These receptors were taken from a woman aged 18-29 years who had recovered from COVID-19. Each CDR3 is given with its conserved first and last residue. Each record gives: clone size, J gene, V gene, D gene, CDR3 DNA, CDR3 protein. D genes are given only for firm matches. Clone size is stated in some rows and not others, as once, few, many or a class when expanded.

.,TRBJ2-1,TRBV6-4,.,TGTGCCAGCAGTGTGTCTGGGACGGGGGATGAGCAGTTCTTC,CASSVSGTGDEQFF
.,TRBJ2-1,TRBV27,.,TGTGCCAGCAGCTCAGGGGCAACCCGCAATGAGCAGTTCTTC,CASSSGATRNEQFF
few,TRBJ1-2,TRBV29-1,.,TGCAGCGCTGGGGGGGATAACTATGGCTACACCTTC,CSAGGDNYGYTF
.,TRBJ1-1,TRBV15,TRBD1,TGTGCCACCAGCAGGGACAGGGTTTCGGGCACTGAAGCTTTCTTT,CATSRDRVSGTEAFF
.,TRBJ2-7,TRBV28,TRBD1,TGTGCCAGCAGACGCGGACAGGGCTACGAGCAGTACTTC,CASRRGQGYEQYF
.,TRBJ2-1,TRBV6-2/TRBV6-3,TRBD1,TGTGCCAGCAGCCCTCATGGAACCGGGACAGGAGGCTACAATGAGCAGTTCTTC,CASSPHGTGTGGYNEQFF
.,TRBJ2-5,TRBV3-1/TRBV3-2,TRBD2,TGTGCCAGCAGCCGGGGACTAGCGGGAGTAGGTGGGAAAGAGACCCAGTACTTC,CASSRGLAGVGGKETQYF
.,TRBJ2-7,TRBV13,.,TGTGCCAGCAGCTCCGGACAATTACGCGGCGAGCAGTACTTC,CASSSGQLRGEQYF
once,TRBJ1-5,TRBV6-1,.,TGTGCCAGCAGTGATTCTCGCAATCAGCCCCAGCATTTT,CASSDSRNQPQHF
.,TRBJ1-1,TRBV11-3,.,TGTGCCAGCAGCTCGGCCGGGGGACTGCCGAACACTGAAGCTTTCTTT,CASSSAGGLPNTEAFF
.,TRBJ1-1,TRBV29-1,TRBD1,TGCAGCGTGGTGGGACAGCTAAGCACTGAAGCTTTCTTT,CSVVGQLSTEAFF
.,TRBJ2-1,TRBV18,TRBD2,TGTGCCAGCTCACCATCCGGCGGGGGTGAGCAGTTCTTC,CASSPSGGGEQFF
.,TRBJ2-1,TRBV6-4,TRBD2,TGTGCCAGCAAGCGGACTAGCGGGAGTCATGAGCAGTTCTTC,CASKRTSGSHEQFF
.,TRBJ2-2,TRBV4-3,.,TGCGCCAGCAGCCAAGGGAGGCCCCCCACCGGGGAGCTGTTTTTT,CASSQGRPPTGELFF
.,TRBJ2-3,TRBV3-1/TRBV3-2,.,TGTGCCAGCAGCCAAGTTCGTATGGCGGGGAGCACAGATACGCAGTATTTT,CASSQVRMAGSTDTQYF
many,TRBJ1-6,TRBV5-1,.,TGCGCCAGCAGCTCGAGTCAGGGGCCGCGCTCCTATAATTCACCCCTCCACTTT,CASSSSQGPRSYNSPLHF
.,TRBJ2-7,TRBV6-2/TRBV6-3,TRBD2,TGTGCCAGCAGTTACTCCCTTCGACTAGCGGGGGTACCCCTCTCCTACGAGCAGTACTTC,CASSYSLRLAGVPLSYEQYF
.,TRBJ1-2,TRBV30,TRBD1,TGTGCCTCTGACAGGGATAACTATGGCTACACCTTC,CASDRDNYGYTF
.,TRBJ2-7,TRBV7-9,.,TGTGCCAGCAGCCTGAGTGGGAGCTCCTACGAGCAGTACTTC,CASSLSGSSYEQYF
once,TRBJ1-1,TRBV6-5,TRBD1,TGTGCCAGCAGGAGACTAGACAGGGCCCCTAGTGAAGCTTTCTTT,CASRRLDRAPSEAFF
.,TRBJ2-5,TRBV10-3,TRBD1,TGTGCCATCAGCTCAGACAGGGCCCGAGAGACCCAGTACTTC,CAISSDRARETQYF
.,TRBJ2-1,TRBV10-1,TRBD1,TGCGCCAGCGGACAGGACCAGACTAACAATGAGCAGTTCTTC,CASGQDQTNNEQFF
few,TRBJ2-1,TRBV27,TRBD1,TGTGCCAGCCGGCCGGGACAGGGAGATTACAATGAGCAGTTCTTC,CASRPGQGDYNEQFF
.,TRBJ1-1,TRBV4-1,.,TGCGCCAGCAGCCAACTTACGAGGGTGAACACTGAAGCTTTCTTT,CASSQLTRVNTEAFF
.,TRBJ2-1,TRBV15,TRBD2,TGTGCCACCAGCGTCGGGCGGGAGGGTCATGAGCAGTTCTTC,CATSVGREGHEQFF
.,TRBJ1-5,TRBV30,.,TGTGCCTGGAGTTGGGGGGGCAATCAGCCCCAGCATTTT,CAWSWGGNQPQHF
.,TRBJ2-3,TRBV30,.,TGTGCCTGGAGGAGTACCCTCTCCCGGGAGTTCCGCACAGATACGCAGTATTTT,CAWRSTLSREFRTDTQYF
.,TRBJ2-7,TRBV6-5,TRBD2,TGTGCCAGCAGTTCTCCTGGGGGGGGTAGCTCCTACGAGCAGTACTTC,CASSSPGGGSSYEQYF
once,TRBJ1-4,TRBV28,.,TGTGCCAGCAGTTTTGCGGCAAATGAAAAACTGTTTTTT,CASSFAANEKLFF
.,TRBJ2-3,TRBV7-9,.,TGTGCCAGCAGCTTTTACGGAGGGGGCACAGATACGCAGTATTTT,CASSFYGGGTDTQYF